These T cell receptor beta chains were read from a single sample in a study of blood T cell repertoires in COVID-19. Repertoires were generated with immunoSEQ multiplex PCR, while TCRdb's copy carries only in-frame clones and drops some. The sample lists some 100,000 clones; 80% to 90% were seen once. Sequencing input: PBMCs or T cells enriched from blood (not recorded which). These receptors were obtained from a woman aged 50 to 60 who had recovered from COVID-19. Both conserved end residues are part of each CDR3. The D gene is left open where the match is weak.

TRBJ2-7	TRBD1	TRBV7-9	CASSSTGSRTYEQYF
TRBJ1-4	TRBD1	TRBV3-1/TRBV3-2	CASSPDREGEKLFF
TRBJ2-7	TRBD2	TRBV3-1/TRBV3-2	CASSQDLAGDRPYEQYF
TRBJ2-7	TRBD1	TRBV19	CASSMGQGALWREQYF
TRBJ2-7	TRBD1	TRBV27	CASSLYWTGSSYEQYF
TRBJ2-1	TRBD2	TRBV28	CASSFSYSGLASNEQFF
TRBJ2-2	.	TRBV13	CASRSRGDTGELFF
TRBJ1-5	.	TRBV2	CASSSPGGRSQPQHF
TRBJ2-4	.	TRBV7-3	CASSDQAAKNIQYF
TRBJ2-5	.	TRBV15	CATRRDIYQETQYF
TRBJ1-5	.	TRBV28	CASSPGHRWDQPQHF
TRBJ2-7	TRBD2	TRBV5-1	CASGERVSSGNYEQYF
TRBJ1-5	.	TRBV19	CASRFTGNQPQHF
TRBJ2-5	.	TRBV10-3	CATADTSETQYF
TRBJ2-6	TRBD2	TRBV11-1	CASGGAGANVLTF
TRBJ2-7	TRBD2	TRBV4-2	CASSLRLAGDYEQYF
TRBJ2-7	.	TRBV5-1	CASSLGLYSREGYEQYF
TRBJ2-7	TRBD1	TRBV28	CASSGGQGVSSYEQYF
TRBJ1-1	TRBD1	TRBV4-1	CASSQDPTGVNTEAFF
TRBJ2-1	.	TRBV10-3	CAISAKLTSYNEQFF
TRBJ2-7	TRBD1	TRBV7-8	CASSARDRAHEQYF
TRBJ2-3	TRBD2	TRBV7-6	CASSPTSGEGTDTQYF
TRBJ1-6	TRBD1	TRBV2	CASRRDRDNSPLHF
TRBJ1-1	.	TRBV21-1	CASSKREDRGVWNTEAFF
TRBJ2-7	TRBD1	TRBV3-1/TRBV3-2	CASSGYRGFYEQYF
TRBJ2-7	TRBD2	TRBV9	CASSVGGGGSYEQYF
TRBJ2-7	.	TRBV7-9	CASSYVFGSDTYEQYF
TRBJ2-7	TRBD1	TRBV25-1	CASSGPGLQGAHF
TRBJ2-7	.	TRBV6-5	CASSYRGQPYEQYF
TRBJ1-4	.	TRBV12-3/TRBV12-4	CASSFREKLFF
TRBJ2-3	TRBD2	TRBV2	CASSGRGGADTQYF
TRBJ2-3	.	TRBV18	CASSPGGTDTQYF
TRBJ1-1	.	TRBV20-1	CSASLGREAFF